This T cell receptor beta chain was identified during a study of CD8+ T cells in alopecia areata. Reverse transcribed after extraction, RNA yielded cDNA as the sequencing template. Profiling relied on immunoSEQ multiplex PCR, and the TCRdb table lists in-frame clones only, not all of them. The sample records 150,000 to 200,000 clones, roughly 70% being singletons. V was pared by 8 bases and J by 0 bases, with 7 bases between. Germline CDR1 and CDR2: MGHRA and YSYEKL. The CDR3 runs to 12 residues. This clone appeared a few times. The sequencing here drew on CD8+ T cells sorted from blood, taken at week 0. The receptor's source is a human donor with alopecia areata. The J gene is TRBJ1-1, the V gene TRBV4-1; D is unresolved. The CDR3, as DNA: TGCGCCAGCCTGCAAATGAACACTGAAGCTTTCTTT. It codes for CASLQMNTEAFF.